This T cell receptor beta chain is from a study of cytomegalovirus exposure and HLA in healthy donors. Primers included in the PCR were 60 Vbeta and 13 Jbeta primers. The protocol was immunoSEQ multiplex PCR, while the TCRdb copy is restricted to in-frame clones and leaves out a portion. The sample yields over 110,000 clones, 70% to 85% seen once. Germline loops: CDR1 MNHEY, CDR2 SMNVEV (reference sequence). CDR3 length: 15 amino acids. V was clipped by 6 bases and J by 5 bases; unmatched bases: 10. Healthy donors of bone marrow made up the group. Study-wide results and limits: Later work found most CMV-associated TCR beta chains apparently HLA-restricted.

Comments on this clone: Its antigen is currently unknown.

The sample comprised PBMCs. The clonotype comes from a male donor in good health and CMV-seronegative. The chain combines TRBV27 with TRBJ2-5; 9 bases are a match to TRBD2. The CDR3 DNA follows: TGTGCCAGCAGCCGGGATATAGCGGGAGAGGAGACCCAGTACTTC. This gives the protein CASSRDIAGEETQYF.